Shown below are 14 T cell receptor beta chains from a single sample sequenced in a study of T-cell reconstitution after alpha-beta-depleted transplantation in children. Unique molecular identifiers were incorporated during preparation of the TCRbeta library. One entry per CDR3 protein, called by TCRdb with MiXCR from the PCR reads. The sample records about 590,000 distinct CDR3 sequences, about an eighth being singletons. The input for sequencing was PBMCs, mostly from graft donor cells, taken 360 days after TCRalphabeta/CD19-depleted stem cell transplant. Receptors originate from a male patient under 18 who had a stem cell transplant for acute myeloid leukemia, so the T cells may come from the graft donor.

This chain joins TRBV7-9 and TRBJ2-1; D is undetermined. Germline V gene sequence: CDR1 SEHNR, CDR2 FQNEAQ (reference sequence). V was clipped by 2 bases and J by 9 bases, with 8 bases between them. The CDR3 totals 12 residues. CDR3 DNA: TGTGCCAGCAGCTTAAAGCGTATTGAGCAGTTCTTC. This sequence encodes CASSLKRIEQFF. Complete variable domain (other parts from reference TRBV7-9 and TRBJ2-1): DTGVSQNPRHKITKRGQNVTFRCDPISEHNRLYWYRQTLGQGPEFLTYFQNEAQLEKSRLLSDRFSAERPKGSFSTLEIQRTEQGDSAMYLCASSLKRIEQFFGPGTRLTVL.

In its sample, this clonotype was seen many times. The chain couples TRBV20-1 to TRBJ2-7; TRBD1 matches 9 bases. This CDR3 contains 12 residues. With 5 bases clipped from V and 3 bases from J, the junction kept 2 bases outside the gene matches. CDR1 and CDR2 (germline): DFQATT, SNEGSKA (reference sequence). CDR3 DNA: TGCAGTGCTGGGGGACAGGGCTACGAGCAGTACTTC. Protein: CSAGGQGYEQYF.

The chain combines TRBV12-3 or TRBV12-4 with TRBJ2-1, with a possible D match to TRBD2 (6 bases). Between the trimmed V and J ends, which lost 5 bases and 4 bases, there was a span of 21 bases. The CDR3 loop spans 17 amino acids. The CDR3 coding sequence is TGTGCCAGCAGTCCAAAGGGGATTCGGGGGATTTACAATGAGCAGTTCTTC. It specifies CASSPKGIRGIYNEQFF.

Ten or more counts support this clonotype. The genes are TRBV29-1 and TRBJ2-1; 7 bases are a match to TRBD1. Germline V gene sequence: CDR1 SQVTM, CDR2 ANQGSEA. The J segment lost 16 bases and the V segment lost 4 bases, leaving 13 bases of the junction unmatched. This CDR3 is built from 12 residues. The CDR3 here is CSVGVAETGRFF. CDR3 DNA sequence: TGCAGCGTTGGGGTAGCTGAGACAGGGAGATTCTTC.

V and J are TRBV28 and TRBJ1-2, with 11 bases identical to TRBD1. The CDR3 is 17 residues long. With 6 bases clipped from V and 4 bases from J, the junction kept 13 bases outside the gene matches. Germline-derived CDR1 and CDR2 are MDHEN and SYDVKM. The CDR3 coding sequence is TGTGCCAGCAGCGGAATGACCCGGGACAGGGGGTTCTATGGCTACACCTTC. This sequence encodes CASSGMTRDRGFYGYTF.

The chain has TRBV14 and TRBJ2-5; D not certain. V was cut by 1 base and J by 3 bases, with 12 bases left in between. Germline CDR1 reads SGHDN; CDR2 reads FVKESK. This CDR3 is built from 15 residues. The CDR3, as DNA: TGTGCCAGCAGCCAAGCCCGACCAAACAAAGAGACCCAGTACTTC. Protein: CASSQARPNKETQYF.

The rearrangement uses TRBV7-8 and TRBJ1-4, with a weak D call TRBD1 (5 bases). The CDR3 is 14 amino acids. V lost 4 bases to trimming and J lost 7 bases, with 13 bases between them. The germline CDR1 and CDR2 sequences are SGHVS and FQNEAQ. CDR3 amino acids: CASSSGRVTEKLFF. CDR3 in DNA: TGTGCCAGCAGCTCGGGGCGAGTTACTGAAAAACTGTTTTTT. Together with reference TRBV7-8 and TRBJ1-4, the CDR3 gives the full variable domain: GAGVSQSPRYKVAKRGQDVALRCDPISGHVSLFWYQQALGQGPEFLTYFQNEAQLDKSGLPSDRFFAERPEGSVSTLKIQRTQQEDSAVYLCASSSGRVTEKLFFGSGTQLSVL.

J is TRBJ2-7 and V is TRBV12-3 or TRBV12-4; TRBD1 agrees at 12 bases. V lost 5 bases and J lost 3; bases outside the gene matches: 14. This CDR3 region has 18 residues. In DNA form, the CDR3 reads TGTGCCAGCAGTCTGTTCCCGGGACAGGGGGCATTAAGCTACGAGCAGTACTTC. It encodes CASSLFPGQGALSYEQYF.

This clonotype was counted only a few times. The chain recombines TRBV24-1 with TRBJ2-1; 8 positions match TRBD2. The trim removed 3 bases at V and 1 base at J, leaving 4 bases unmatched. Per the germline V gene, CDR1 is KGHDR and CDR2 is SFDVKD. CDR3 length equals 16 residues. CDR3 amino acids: CATSDLLAESYNEQFF. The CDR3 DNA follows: TGTGCCACCAGTGATCTACTAGCGGAGTCCTACAATGAGCAGTTCTTC.

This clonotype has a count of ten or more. The CDR3 protein is CASSAASGSYNEQFF. CDR3 sequence (DNA): TGTGCCAGCAGTGCCGCTAGCGGGAGTTACAATGAGCAGTTCTTC. The rearrangement links TRBV2 to TRBJ2-1; TRBD2 aligns across 10 bases. Germline-derived CDR1 and CDR2 are SNHLY and FYNNEI. This CDR3 contains 15 residues. With 4 bases clipped from V and 4 bases from J, the junction kept 4 bases outside the gene matches.

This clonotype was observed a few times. The CDR3 is CASSEAQRRLYGYTF. In DNA, the CDR3 is TGTGCCAGCAGTGAGGCCCAAAGGCGGCTCTATGGCTACACCTTC. V and J are TRBV6-2 or TRBV6-3 and TRBJ1-2; D call uncertain. Germline V gene lookup returns CDR1 MNHEY and CDR2 SVGEGT. V was pared by 5 bases and J by 4 bases, with 17 bases between. This CDR3 comprises 15 residues.

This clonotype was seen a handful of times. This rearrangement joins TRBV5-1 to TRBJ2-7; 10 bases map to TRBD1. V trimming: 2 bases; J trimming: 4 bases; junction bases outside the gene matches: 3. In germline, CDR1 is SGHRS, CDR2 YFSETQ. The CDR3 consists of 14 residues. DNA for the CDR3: TGCGCCAGCAGCTTATGGACAGGGGGGTACGAGCAGTACTTC. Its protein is CASSLWTGGYEQYF.

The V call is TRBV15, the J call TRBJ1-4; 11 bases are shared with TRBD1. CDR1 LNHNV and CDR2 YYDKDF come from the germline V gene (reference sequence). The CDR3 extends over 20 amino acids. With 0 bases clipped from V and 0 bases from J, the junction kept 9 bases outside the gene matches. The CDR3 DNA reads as TGTGCCACCAGCAGAGATTGGGACAGGGGGTGGATAACAACTAATGAAAAACTGTTTTTT. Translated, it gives CATSRDWDRGWITTNEKLFF. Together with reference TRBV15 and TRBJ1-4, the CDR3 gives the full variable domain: DAMVIQNPRYQVTQFGKPVTLSCSQTLNHNVMYWYQQKSSQAPKLLFHYYDKDFNNEADTPDNFQSRRPNTSFCFLDIRSPGLGDTAMYLCATSRDWDRGWITTNEKLFFGSGTQLSVL.

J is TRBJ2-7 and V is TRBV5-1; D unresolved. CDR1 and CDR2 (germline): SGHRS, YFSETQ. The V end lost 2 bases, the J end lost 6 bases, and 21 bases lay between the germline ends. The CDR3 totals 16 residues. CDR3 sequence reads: CASSLSLTADLGEQYF. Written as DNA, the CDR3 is TGCGCCAGCAGCTTAAGCCTTACCGCTGACCTGGGCGAGCAGTACTTC.